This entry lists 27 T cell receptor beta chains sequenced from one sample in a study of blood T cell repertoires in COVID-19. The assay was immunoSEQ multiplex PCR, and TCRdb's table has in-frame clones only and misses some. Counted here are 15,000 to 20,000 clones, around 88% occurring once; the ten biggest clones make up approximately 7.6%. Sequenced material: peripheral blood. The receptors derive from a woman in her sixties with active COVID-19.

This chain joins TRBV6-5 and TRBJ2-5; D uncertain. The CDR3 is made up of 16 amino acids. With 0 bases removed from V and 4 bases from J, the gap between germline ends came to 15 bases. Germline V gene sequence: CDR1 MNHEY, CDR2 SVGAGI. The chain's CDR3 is CASSYSGTSRIETQYF. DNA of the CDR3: TGTGCCAGCAGTTACTCGGGCACCTCACGGATAGAGACCCAGTACTTC.

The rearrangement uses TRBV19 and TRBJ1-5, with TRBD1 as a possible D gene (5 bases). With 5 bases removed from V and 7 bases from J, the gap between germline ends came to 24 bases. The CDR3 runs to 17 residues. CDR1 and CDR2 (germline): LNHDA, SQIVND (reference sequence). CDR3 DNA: TGTGCCAGTAGTTTCTCCACCGGGACTCCGGGCGGGCAGCCCCAGCATTTT. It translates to CASSFSTGTPGGQPQHF.

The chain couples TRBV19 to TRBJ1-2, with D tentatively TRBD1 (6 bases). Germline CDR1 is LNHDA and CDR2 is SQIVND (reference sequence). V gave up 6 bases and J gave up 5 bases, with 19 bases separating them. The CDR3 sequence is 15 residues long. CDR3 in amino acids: CASSLRQEGNYGYTF. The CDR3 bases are TGTGCCAGTAGCCTCCGACAGGAAGGAAATTATGGCTACACCTTC.

The CDR3 DNA reads as TGTGCCAGCAGCGGAGCCTTCACAGGGTCTGGAAACACCATATATTTT. Its protein is CASSGAFTGSGNTIYF. This chain links TRBV5-5 with TRBJ1-3; possibly TRBD1 for D (6 bases). The CDR3 is made up of 16 amino acids. The V gene lost 4 bases and the J gene lost 1 base, with 15 bases spanning the gap. CDR1 is SGHKS and CDR2 is YYEKEE in the germline V gene (reference sequence).

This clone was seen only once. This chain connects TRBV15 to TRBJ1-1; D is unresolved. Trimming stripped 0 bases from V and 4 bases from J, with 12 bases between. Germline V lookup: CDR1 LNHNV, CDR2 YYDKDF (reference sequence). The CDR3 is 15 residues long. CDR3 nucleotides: TGTGCCACCAGCAGAGATTCCTCCGGCGGCACTGAAGCTTTCTTT. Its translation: CATSRDSSGGTEAFF.

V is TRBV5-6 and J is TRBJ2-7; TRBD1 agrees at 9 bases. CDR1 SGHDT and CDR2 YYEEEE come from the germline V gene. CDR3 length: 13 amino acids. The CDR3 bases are TGTGCCAGCAGCAGGCGACAGGGGGAAAAGGTTTTCGTC. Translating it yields CASSRRQGEKVFV.

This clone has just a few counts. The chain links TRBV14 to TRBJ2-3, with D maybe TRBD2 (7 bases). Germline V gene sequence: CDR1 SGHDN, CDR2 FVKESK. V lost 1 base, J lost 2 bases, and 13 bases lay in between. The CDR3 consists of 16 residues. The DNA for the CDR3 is TGTGCCAGCAGCCAAGTGGGGGGGCGTTACACAGATACGCAGTATTTT. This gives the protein CASSQVGGRYTDTQYF. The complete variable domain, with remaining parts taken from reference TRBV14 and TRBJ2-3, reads EAGVTQFPSHSVIEKGQTVTLRCDPISGHDNLYWYRRVMGKEIKFLLHFVKESKQDESGMPNNRFLAERTGGTYSTLKVQPAELEDSGVYFCASSQVGGRYTDTQYFGPGTRLTVL.

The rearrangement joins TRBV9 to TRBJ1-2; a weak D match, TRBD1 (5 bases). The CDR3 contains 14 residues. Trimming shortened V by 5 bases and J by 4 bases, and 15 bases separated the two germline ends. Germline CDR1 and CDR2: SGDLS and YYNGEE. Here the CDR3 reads CASSPGGSGYGYTF. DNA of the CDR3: TGTGCCAGCAGTCCGGGGGGAAGCGGCTATGGCTACACCTTC.

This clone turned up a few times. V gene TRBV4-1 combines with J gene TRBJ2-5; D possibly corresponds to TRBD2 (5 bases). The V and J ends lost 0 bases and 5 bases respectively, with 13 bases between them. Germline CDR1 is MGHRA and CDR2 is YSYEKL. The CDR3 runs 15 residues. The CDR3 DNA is TGCGCCAGCAGCCAAGAGGAGGCTACTTGGGAGACCCAGTACTTC. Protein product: CASSQEEATWETQYF.

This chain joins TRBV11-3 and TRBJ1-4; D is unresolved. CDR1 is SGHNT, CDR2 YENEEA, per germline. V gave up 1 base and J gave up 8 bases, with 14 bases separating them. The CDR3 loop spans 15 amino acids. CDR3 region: CASSLAWPEWEKLFF. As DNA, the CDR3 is TGTGCCAGCAGCTTAGCTTGGCCCGAATGGGAAAAACTGTTTTTT. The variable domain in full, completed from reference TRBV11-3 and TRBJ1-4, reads EAGVVQSPRYKIIEKKQPVAFWCNPISGHNTLYWYLQNLGQGPELLIRYENEEAVDDSQLPKDRFSAERLKGVDSTLKIQPAELGDSAVYLCASSLAWPEWEKLFFGSGTQLSVL.

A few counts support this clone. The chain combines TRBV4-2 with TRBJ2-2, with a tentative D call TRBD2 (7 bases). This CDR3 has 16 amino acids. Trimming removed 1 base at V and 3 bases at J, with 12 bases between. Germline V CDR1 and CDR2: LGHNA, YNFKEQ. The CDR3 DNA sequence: TGTGCCAGCAGCCAAGGGGGGGGGCCGGACACCGGGGAGCTGTTTTTT. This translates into CASSQGGGPDTGELFF.

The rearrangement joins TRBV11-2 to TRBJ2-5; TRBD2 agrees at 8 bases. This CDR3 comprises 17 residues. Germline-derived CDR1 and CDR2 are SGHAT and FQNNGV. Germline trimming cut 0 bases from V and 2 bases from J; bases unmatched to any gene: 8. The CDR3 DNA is TGTGCCAGCAGCTTAGATATTTTGGCTAGCGGGCAAGAGACCCAGTACTTC. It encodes CASSLDILASGQETQYF. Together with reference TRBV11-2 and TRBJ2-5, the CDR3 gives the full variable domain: EAGVAQSPRYKIIEKRQSVAFWCNPISGHATLYWYQQILGQGPKLLIQFQNNGVVDDSQLPKDRFSAERLKGVDSTLKIQPAKLEDSAVYLCASSLDILASGQETQYFGPGTRLLVL.

CDR3 in DNA: TGCGCCAGCAGCGTCGCAGGGGCTAATTCCTACGAGCAGTACTTC. Protein product: CASSVAGANSYEQYF. The chain uses TRBV5-1 and TRBJ2-7, with D perhaps TRBD1 (6 bases). Germline V gene data show CDR1 as SGHRS and CDR2 as YFSETQ. This CDR3 spans 15 amino acids. Trimming left V 4 bases short and J 1 base short, with 15 bases between.

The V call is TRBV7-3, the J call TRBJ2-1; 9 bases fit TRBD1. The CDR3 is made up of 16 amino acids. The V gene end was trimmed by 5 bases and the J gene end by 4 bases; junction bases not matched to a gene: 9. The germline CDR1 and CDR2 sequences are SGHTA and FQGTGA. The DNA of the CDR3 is TGTGCCAGCAGCGAACTCGGGACAGGGAATTACAATGAGCAGTTCTTC. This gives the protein CASSELGTGNYNEQFF.

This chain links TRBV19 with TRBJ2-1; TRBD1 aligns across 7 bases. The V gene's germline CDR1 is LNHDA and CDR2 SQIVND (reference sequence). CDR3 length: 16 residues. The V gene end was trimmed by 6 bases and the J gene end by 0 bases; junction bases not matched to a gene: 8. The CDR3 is CASRGTEDFSYNEQFF. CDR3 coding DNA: TGTGCCAGTAGGGGGACAGAGGACTTCTCCTACAATGAGCAGTTCTTC.

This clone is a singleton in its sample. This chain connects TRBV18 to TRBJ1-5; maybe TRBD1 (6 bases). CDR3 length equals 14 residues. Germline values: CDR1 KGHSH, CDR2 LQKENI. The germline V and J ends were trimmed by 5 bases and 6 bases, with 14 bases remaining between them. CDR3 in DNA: TGTGCCAGCTCATCGACAGGTGAAATTCAGCCCCAGCATTTT. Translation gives CASSSTGEIQPQHF.

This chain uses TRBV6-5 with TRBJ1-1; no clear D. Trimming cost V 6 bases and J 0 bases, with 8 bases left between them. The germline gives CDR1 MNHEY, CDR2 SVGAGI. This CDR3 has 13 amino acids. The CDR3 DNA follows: TGTGCCAGCAGCACACAGATGAACACTGAAGCTTTCTTT. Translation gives CASSTQMNTEAFF.

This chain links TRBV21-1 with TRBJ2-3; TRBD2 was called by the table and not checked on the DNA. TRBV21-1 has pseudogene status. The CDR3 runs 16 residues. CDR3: CASSNVGTLYTDTQYF. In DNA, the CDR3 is TGTGCCAGCAGCAACGTGGGGACTCTCTACACAGATACGCAGTATTTT.

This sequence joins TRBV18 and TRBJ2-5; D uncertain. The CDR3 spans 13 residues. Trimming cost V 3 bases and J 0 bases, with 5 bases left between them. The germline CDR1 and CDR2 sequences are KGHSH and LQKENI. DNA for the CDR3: TGTGCCAGCTCACCTCAGTACCAAGAGACCCAGTACTTC. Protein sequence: CASSPQYQETQYF.

The CDR3 here is CASSLVPVAGEQYF. CDR3 coding DNA: TGTGCCAGCAGCTTAGTGCCGGTAGCTGGAGAGCAGTACTTC. The J gene is TRBJ2-7, the V gene TRBV11-2; D unresolved. CDR1 and CDR2 (germline): SGHAT, FQNNGV. The V and J ends lost 1 base and 7 bases respectively, with 14 bases between them. This CDR3 comprises 14 residues.

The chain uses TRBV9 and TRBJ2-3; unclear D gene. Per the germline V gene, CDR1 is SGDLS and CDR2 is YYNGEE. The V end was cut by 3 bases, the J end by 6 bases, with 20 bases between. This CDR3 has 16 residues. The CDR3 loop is CASSERGGGGWDTQYF. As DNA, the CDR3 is TGTGCCAGCAGCGAGCGTGGTGGCGGCGGTTGGGATACGCAGTATTTT. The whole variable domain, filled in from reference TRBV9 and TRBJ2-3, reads DSGVTQTPKHLITATGQRVTLRCSPRSGDLSVYWYQQSLDQGLQFLIQYYNGEERAKGNILERFSAQQFPDLHSELNLSSLELGDSALYFCASSERGGGGWDTQYFGPGTRLTVL.

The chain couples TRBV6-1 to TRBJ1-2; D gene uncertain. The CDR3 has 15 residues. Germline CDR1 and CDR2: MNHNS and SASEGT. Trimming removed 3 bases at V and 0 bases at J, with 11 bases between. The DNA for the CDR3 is TGTGCCAGCAGTGAGGGCCAGGCAACTAACTATGGCTACACCTTC. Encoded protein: CASSEGQATNYGYTF.

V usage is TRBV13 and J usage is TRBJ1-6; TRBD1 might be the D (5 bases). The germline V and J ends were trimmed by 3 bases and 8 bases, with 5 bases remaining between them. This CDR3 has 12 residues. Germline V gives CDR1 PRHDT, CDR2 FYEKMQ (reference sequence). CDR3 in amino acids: CASSFRDSPLHF. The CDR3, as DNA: TGTGCCAGCAGCTTCAGGGATTCACCCCTCCACTTT. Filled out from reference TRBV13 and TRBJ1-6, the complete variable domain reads AAGVIQSPRHLIKEKRETATLKCYPIPRHDTVYWYQQGPGQDPQFLISFYEKMQSDKGSIPDRFSAQQFSDYHSELNMSSLELGDSALYFCASSFRDSPLHFGNGTRLTVT.

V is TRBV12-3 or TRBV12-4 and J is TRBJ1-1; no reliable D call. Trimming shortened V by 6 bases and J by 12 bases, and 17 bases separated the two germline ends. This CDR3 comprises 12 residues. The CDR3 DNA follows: TGTGCCAGCAGACCAGAAGGAGGGAGACCTTTCTTT. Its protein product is CASRPEGGRPFF.

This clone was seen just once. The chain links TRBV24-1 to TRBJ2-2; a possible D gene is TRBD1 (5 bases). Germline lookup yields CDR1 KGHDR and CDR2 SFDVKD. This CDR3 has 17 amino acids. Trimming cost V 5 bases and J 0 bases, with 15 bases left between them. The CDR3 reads CATSANLRGTNTGELFF. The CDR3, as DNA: TGTGCCACCAGTGCCAACCTTAGGGGTACGAACACCGGGGAGCTGTTTTTT.

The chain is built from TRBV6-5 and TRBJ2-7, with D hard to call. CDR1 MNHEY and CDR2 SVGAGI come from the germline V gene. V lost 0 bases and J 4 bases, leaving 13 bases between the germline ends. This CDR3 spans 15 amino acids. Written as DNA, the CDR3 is TGTGCCAGCAGTTACTCAGGTGGTCGGAGATACGAGCAGTACTTC. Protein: CASSYSGGRRYEQYF.

The CDR3 DNA sequence: TGTGCCAGCAGTCGGGTCTCTTCTGGAAACACCATATATTTT. This encodes CASSRVSSGNTIYF. The chain couples TRBV27 to TRBJ1-3; no firm D call. V lost 5 bases to trimming and J lost 1 base, with 9 bases between them. Looked up from germline, CDR1 is MNHEY and CDR2 is SMNVEV (reference sequence). This CDR3 spans 14 amino acids.